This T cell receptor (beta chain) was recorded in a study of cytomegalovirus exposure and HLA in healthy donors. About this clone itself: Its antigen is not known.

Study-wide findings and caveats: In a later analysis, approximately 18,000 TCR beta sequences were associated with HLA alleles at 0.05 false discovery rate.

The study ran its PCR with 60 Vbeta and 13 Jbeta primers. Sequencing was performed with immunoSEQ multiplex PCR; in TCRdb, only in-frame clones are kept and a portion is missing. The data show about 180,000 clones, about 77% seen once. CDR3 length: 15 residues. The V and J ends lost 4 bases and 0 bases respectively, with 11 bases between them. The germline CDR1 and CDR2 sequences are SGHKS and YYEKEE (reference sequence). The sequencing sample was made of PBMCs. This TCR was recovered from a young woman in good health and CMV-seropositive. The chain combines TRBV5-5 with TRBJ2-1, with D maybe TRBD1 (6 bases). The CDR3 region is CASSTGQSSYNEQFF. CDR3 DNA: TGTGCCAGCAGCACAGGACAGAGCTCCTACAATGAGCAGTTCTTC. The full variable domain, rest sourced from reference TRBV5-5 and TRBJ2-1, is DAGVTQSPTHLIKTRGQQVTLRCSPISGHKSVSWYQQVLGQGPQFIFQYYEKEERGRGNFPDRFSARQFPNYSSELNVNALLLGDSALYLCASSTGQSSYNEQFFGPGTRLTVL.